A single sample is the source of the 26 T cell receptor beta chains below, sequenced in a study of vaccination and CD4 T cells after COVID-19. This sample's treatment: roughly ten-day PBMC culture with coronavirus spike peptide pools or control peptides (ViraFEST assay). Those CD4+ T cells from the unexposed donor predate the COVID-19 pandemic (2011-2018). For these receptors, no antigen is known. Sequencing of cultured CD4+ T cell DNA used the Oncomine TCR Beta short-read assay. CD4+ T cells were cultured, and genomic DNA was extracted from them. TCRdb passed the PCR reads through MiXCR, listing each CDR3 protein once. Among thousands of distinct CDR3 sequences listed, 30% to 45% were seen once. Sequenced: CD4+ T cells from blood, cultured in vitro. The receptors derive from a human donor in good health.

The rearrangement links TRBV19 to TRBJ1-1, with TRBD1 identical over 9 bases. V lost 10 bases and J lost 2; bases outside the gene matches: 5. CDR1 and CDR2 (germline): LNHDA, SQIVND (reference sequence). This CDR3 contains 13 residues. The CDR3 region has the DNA TGTGCCATTGTGGGACAGGGCAACACTGAAGCTTTCTTT. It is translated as CAIVGQGNTEAFF.

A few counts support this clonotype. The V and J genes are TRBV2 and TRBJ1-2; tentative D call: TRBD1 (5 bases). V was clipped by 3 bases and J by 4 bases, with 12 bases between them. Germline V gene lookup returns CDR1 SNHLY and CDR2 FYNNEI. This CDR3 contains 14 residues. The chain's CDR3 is CASSDVGALYGYTF. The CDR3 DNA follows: TGTGCCAGCAGTGACGTAGGGGCTCTCTATGGCTACACCTTC. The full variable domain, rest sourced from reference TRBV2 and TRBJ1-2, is EPEVTQTPSHQVTQMGQEVILRCVPISNHLYFYWYRQILGQKVEFLVSFYNNEISEKSEIFDDQFSVERPDGSNFTLKIRSTKLEDSAMYFCASSDVGALYGYTFGSGTRLTVV.

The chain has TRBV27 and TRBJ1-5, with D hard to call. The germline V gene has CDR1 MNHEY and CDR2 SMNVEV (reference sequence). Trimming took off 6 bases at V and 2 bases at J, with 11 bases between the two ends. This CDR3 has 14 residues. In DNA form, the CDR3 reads TGTGCCAGCAGCAAGTCCGGGGGCAATCAGCCCCAGCATTTT. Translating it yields CASSKSGGNQPQHF.

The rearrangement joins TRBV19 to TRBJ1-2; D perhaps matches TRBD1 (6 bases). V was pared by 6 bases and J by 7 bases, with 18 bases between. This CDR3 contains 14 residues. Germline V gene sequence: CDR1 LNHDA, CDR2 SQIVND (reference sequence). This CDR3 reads CASSDRIVSGGYTF. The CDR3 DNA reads TGTGCCAGTAGCGACAGGATTGTCTCTGGTGGCTACACCTTC.

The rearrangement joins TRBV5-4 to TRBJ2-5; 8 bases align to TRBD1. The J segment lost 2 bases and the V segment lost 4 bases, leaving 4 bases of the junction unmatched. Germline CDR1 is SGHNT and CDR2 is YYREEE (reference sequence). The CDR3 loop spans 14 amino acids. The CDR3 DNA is TGTGCCAGCAGCCAAGGACAGGGTCAAGAGACCCAGTACTTC. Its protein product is CASSQGQGQETQYF.

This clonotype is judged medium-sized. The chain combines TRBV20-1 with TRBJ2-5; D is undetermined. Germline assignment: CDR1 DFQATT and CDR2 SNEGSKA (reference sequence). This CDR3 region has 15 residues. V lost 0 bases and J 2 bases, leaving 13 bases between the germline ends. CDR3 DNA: TGCAGTGCTAGAGATGGGCTTTCACCACAAGAGACCCAGTACTTC. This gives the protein CSARDGLSPQETQYF.

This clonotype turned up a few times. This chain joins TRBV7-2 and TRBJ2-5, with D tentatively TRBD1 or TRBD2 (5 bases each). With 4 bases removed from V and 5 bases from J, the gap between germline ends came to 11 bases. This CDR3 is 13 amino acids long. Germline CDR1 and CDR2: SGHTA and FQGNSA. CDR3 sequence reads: CASSSGTAETQYF. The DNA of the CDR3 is TGTGCCAGCAGCTCCGGGACCGCCGAGACCCAGTACTTC.

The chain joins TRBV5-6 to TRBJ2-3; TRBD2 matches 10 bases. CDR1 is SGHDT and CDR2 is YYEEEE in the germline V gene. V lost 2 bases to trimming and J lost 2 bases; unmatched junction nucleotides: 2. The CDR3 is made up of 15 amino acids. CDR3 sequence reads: CASSLGLAATDTQYF. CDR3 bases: TGTGCCAGCAGCTTAGGACTAGCGGCCACAGATACGCAGTATTTT.

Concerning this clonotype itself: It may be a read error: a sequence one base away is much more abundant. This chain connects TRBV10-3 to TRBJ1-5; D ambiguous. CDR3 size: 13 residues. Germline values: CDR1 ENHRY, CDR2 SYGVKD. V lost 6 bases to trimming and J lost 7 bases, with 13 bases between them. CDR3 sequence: CAISHGVGQPQHF. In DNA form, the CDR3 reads TGTGCCATCAGCCACGGGGTTGGGCAGCCCCAGCATTTT.

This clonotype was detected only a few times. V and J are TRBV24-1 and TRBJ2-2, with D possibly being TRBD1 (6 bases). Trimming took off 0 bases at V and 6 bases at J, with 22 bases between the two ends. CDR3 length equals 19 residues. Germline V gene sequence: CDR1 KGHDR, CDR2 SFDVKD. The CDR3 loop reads CATSDLFVGQPGYSGELFF. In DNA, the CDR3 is TGTGCCACCAGTGATTTGTTCGTAGGACAGCCTGGGTACTCCGGGGAGCTGTTTTTT.

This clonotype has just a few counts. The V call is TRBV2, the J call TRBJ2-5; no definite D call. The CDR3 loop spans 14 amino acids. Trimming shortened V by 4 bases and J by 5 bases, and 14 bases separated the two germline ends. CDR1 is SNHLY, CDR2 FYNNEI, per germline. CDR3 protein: CASSGFGVGETQYF. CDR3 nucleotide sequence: TGTGCCAGCAGTGGTTTTGGGGTCGGCGAGACCCAGTACTTC. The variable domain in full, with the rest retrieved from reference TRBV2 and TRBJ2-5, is EPEVTQTPSHQVTQMGQEVILRCVPISNHLYFYWYRQILGQKVEFLVSFYNNEISEKSEIFDDQFSVERPDGSNFTLKIRSTKLEDSAMYFCASSGFGVGETQYFGPGTRLLVL.

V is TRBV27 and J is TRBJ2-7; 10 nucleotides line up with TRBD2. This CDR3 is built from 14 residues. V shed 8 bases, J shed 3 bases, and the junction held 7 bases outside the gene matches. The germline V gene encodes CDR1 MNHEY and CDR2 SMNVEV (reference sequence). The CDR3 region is CASRGLAGDYEQYF. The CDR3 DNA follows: TGTGCCAGCCGCGGGCTAGCGGGAGACTACGAGCAGTACTTC.

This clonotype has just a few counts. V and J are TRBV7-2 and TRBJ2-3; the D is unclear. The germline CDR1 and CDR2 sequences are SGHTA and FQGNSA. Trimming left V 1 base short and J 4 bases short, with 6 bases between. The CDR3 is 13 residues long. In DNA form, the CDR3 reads TGTGCCAGCAGCTTAGGGGCCGCAGATACGCAGTATTTT. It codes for CASSLGAADTQYF.

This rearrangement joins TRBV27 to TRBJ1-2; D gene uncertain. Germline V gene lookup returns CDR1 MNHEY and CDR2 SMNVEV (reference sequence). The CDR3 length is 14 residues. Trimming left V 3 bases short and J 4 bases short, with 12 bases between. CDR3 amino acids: CASSFSSLGYGYTF. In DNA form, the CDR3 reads TGTGCCAGCAGTTTTTCCAGCCTTGGCTATGGCTACACCTTC.

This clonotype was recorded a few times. CDR3 DNA sequence: TGCAGTGCTTCCAGGGGGCCCACCGGGGAGCTGTTTTTT. This translates into CSASRGPTGELFF. The chain is built from TRBV20-1 and TRBJ2-2; TRBD1 matches 8 bases. Looked up from germline, CDR1 is DFQATT and CDR2 is SNEGSKA (reference sequence). The CDR3 loop spans 13 amino acids. V was pared by 5 bases and J by 4 bases, with 3 bases of the junction left unmatched.

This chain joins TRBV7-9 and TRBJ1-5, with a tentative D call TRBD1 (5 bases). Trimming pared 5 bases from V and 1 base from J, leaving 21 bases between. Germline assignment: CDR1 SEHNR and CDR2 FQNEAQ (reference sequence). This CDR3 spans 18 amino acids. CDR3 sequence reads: CASSNTGGKDRSNQPQHF. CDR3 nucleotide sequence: TGTGCCAGCAGCAACACCGGGGGGAAGGATCGGAGCAATCAGCCCCAGCATTTT. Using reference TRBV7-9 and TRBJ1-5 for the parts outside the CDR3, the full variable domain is DTGVSQNPRHKITKRGQNVTFRCDPISEHNRLYWYRQTLGQGPEFLTYFQNEAQLEKSRLLSDRFSAERPKGSFSTLEIQRTEQGDSAMYLCASSNTGGKDRSNQPQHFGDGTRLSIL.

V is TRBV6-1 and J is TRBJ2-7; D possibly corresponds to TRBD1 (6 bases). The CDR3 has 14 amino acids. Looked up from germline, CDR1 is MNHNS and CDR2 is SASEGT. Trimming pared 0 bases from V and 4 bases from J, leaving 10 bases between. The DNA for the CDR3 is TGTGCCAGCAGTGAAGCCAGGGGTGATTACGAGCAGTACTTC. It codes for CASSEARGDYEQYF.

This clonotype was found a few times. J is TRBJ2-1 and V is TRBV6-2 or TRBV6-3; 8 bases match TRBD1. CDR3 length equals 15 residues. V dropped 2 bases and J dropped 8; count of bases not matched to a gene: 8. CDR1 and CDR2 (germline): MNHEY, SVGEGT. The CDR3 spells CASSYIQGAIDEQFF. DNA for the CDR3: TGTGCCAGCAGTTACATCCAGGGGGCAATCGATGAGCAGTTCTTC.

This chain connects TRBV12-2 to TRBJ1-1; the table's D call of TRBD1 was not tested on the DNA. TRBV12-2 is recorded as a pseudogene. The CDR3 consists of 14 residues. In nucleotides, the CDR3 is TGTGCAAGTCGCCCGCCCCAGGGGGCGAGTACGGCTTTCTTT. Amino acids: CASRPPQGASTAFF.

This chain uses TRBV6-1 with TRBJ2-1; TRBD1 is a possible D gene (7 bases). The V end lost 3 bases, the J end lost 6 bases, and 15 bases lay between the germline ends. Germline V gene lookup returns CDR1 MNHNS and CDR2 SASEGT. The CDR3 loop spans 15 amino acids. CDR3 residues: CASSDRGRKVNEQFF. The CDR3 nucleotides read TGTGCCAGCAGTGACAGGGGGAGGAAAGTCAATGAGCAGTTCTTC.

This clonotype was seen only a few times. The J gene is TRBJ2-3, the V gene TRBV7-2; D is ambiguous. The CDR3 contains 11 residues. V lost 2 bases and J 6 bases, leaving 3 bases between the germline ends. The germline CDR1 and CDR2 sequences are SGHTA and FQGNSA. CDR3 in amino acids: CASSLSDTQYF. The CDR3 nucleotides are TGTGCCAGCAGCTTATCGGATACGCAGTATTTT. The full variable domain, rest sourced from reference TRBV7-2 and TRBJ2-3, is GAGVSQSPSNKVTEKGKDVELRCDPISGHTALYWYRQSLGQGLEFLIYFQGNSAPDKSGLPSDRFSAERTGGSVSTLTIQRTQQEDSAVYLCASSLSDTQYFGPGTRLTVL.

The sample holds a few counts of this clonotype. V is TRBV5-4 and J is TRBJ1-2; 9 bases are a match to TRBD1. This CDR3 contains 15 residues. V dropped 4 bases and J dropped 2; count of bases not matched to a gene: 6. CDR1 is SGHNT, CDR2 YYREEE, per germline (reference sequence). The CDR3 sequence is CASSGGQGKNYGYTF. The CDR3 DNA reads TGTGCCAGCAGCGGGGGACAGGGAAAAAACTATGGCTACACCTTC. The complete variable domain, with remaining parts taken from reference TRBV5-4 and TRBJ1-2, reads ETGVTQSPTHLIKTRGQQVTLRCSSQSGHNTVSWYQQALGQGPQFIFQYYREEENGRGNFPPRFSGLQFPNYSSELNVNALELDDSALYLCASSGGQGKNYGYTFGSGTRLTVV.

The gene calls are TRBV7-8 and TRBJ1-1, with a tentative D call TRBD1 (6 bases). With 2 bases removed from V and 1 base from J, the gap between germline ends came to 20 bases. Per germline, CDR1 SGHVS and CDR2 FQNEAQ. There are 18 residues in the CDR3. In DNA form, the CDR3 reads TGTGCCAGCAGCTTAAGATTTGTACGGGACACATGGAACACTGAAGCTTTCTTT. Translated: CASSLRFVRDTWNTEAFF.

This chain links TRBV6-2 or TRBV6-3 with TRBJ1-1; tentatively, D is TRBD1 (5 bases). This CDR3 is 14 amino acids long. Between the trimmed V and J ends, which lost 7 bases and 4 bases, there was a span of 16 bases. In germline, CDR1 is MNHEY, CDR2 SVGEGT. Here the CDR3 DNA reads TGTGCCAGCACCTACGGGGGGGTGAGCACTGAAGCTTTCTTT. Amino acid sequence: CASTYGGVSTEAFF.

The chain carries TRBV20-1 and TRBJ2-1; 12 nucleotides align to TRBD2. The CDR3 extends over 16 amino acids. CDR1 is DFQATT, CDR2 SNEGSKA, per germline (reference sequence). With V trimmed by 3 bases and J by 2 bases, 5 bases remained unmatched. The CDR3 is CSARASGRATYNEQFF. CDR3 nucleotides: TGCAGTGCTAGGGCTAGCGGGAGGGCCACCTACAATGAGCAGTTCTTC.

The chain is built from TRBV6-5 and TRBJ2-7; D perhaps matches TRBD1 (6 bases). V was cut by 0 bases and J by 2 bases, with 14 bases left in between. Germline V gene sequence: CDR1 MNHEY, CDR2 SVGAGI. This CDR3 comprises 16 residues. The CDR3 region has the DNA TGTGCCAGCAGTTACTCGGGACAAAGCTACCCCTACGAGCAGTACTTC. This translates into CASSYSGQSYPYEQYF.